This T cell receptor beta chain was observed in a study of blood T cell repertoires in COVID-19. In the study overall: In each case, the material was cDNA or gDNA derived from T cells, B-cell-depleted T cells, or PBMCs.

Produced via immunoSEQ multiplex PCR; TCRdb's table is partial and in-frame only. The data contain over 35,000 clones, about 90% of them singletons. V gave up 3 bases and J gave up 2 bases, with 8 bases separating them. There are 13 residues in the CDR3. Germline lookup yields CDR1 LNHDA and CDR2 SQIVND (reference sequence). The source of this sequence is a man aged 50-60 years with acute or convalescent COVID-19. The gene calls are TRBV19 and TRBJ2-7; D ambiguous. The specimen sequenced was peripheral blood. CDR3 sequence reads: CASSISFAYEQYF. CDR3 DNA sequence: TGTGCCAGTAGTATTTCATTTGCCTACGAGCAGTACTTC.